The 18 T cell receptor beta chains given below trace back to one sample, sequenced in a study of T cells in Graves' hyperthyroidism and ophthalmopathy. Using RNA transcripts as the source, TCR beta CDR3 regions were amplified. HTBI primers were the set used in a first-round RT-PCR of the TCR CDR3. TCRdb recomputed calls from the multiplex PCR reads with MiXCR, one row per CDR3 protein. The data show around 500,000 distinct CDR3 sequences, with 12% to 15% seen just once and approximately 15% held by the top ten. Input material: blood. Every receptor here comes from a woman in her thirties or forties with Graves' hyperthyroidism.

The rearrangement links TRBV7-6 to TRBJ1-6, with D possibly matching TRBD1 (5 bases). The CDR3 has 15 residues. CDR1 is SGHVS and CDR2 is FNYEAQ in the germline V gene. V lost 4 bases and J 7 bases, leaving 14 bases between the germline ends. CDR3 DNA sequence: TGTGCCAGCAGCTGGACCGGGACCGCCAATTCACCCCTCCACTTT. Translation: CASSWTGTANSPLHF.

The genes are TRBV4-1 and TRBJ1-1; no clear D. This CDR3 contains 14 residues. Germline V gene sequence: CDR1 MGHRA, CDR2 YSYEKL. V lost 0 bases to trimming and J lost 4 bases, with 9 bases between them. Here the CDR3 reads CASSQESQATEAFF. CDR3 coding DNA: TGCGCCAGCAGCCAAGAGAGTCAGGCCACTGAAGCTTTCTTT.

Many counts were recorded for this clonotype. V and J are TRBV20-1 and TRBJ2-1, with 10 bases fitting TRBD2. V dropped 6 bases and J dropped 8; count of bases not matched to a gene: 7. Looked up from germline, CDR1 is DFQATT and CDR2 is SNEGSKA (reference sequence). This CDR3 has 13 residues. The CDR3 region has the DNA TGCAGTGCCCATCTAGCGGGAGTAGATGAGCAGTTCTTC. Translated: CSAHLAGVDEQFF.

This clonotype was found many times. J is TRBJ2-1 and V is TRBV5-1; no clear D gene. The CDR3 runs to 16 residues. Trimming took 2 bases from V and 0 from J, leaving 12 bases between them. In germline, CDR1 is SGHRS, CDR2 YFSETQ. In nucleotides, the CDR3 is TGCGCCAGCAGCTTTAGTAGCACCCTCTCCTACAATGAGCAGTTCTTC. Its translation is CASSFSSTLSYNEQFF. Together with reference TRBV5-1 and TRBJ2-1, the CDR3 gives the full variable domain: KAGVTQTPRYLIKTRGQQVTLSCSPISGHRSVSWYQQTPGQGLQFLFEYFSETQRNKGNFPGRFSGRQFSNSRSEMNVSTLELGDSALYLCASSFSSTLSYNEQFFGPGTRLTVL.

This clonotype was seen at least ten times. The V and J genes are TRBV5-1 and TRBJ2-7, with D maybe TRBD1 (6 bases). The V end lost 5 bases, the J end lost 0 bases, and 12 bases lay between the germline ends. The germline gives CDR1 SGHRS, CDR2 YFSETQ. The CDR3 is 14 amino acids. In nucleotides, the CDR3 is TGCGCCAGCAGGCCCCGGACAGTCTCCTACGAGCAGTACTTC. Its translation is CASRPRTVSYEQYF.

This clonotype was observed a few times. This rearrangement joins TRBV2 to TRBJ1-4; 7 bases match TRBD1. Germline trimming cut 10 bases from V and 5 bases from J; bases unmatched to any gene: 7. The CDR3 consists of 13 residues. Germline values: CDR1 SNHLY, CDR2 FYNNEI. CDR3 loop: CATQGTRNEKLFF. CDR3 nucleotide sequence: TGTGCCACACAGGGGACTAGGAATGAAAAACTGTTTTTT.

This clonotype was picked up a small number of times. Likely a read error: the CDR3 ends without its conserved phenylalanine or tryptophan. The chain carries TRBV2 and TRBJ1-4, with TRBD1 matching over 7 bases. This CDR3 region has 13 residues. Germline V gives CDR1 SNHLY, CDR2 FYNNEI. As DNA, the CDR3 is TGTGCCAGCAGCGAAGACAGGGTTGAAAAACTGTTTTCT. This sequence encodes CASSEDRVEKLFS.

This clonotype was counted between two and nine times. The chain uses TRBV3-1 and TRBJ2-2; tentatively, D is TRBD1 (6 bases). Trimming left V 0 bases short and J 1 base short, with 12 bases between. The germline CDR1 and CDR2 sequences are LGHDT and YNNKEL (reference sequence). This CDR3 region has 17 residues. This CDR3 reads CASSQELDRKNTGELFF. The DNA for the CDR3 is TGTGCCAGCAGCCAAGAGTTGGACAGAAAGAACACCGGGGAGCTGTTTTTT.

This clonotype was counted ten times or more. The chain employs TRBV6-1 and TRBJ2-1, with 9 bases identical to TRBD1. The junction had 16 bases not matched to a gene; V was cut back by 7 bases and J by 9 bases. From germline, CDR1 is MNHNS and CDR2 SASEGT. The CDR3 runs to 16 residues. The CDR3 protein is CASTPQGASVASEQFF. The CDR3 bases are TGTGCCAGCACGCCACAGGGGGCTTCGGTGGCGAGTGAGCAGTTCTTC.

The CDR3 DNA is TGTGCCAGCAGCCAACGGACTAGCGGGATCGGAACCGGGGAGCTGTTTTTT. It yields the protein CASSQRTSGIGTGELFF. The gene calls are TRBV27 and TRBJ2-2; 12 nucleotides align to TRBD2. J gave up 5 bases and V 6 bases, and 10 bases lay outside the gene matches. This CDR3 region has 17 residues. Germline V gene sequence: CDR1 MNHEY, CDR2 SMNVEV (reference sequence).

There are many counts of this clonotype. The chain has TRBV20-1 and TRBJ2-5; 10 positions agree with TRBD1. The CDR3 loop spans 18 amino acids. The V gene's germline CDR1 is DFQATT and CDR2 SNEGSKA (reference sequence). The V and J ends lost 6 bases and 2 bases, in that order; junction bases with no gene match: 18. This chain's CDR3 is CSAASPFRQGARQETQYF. DNA for the CDR3: TGCAGTGCCGCTAGCCCCTTCCGACAGGGGGCGCGGCAAGAGACCCAGTACTTC.

This clonotype was found many times. The V call is TRBV11-2, the J call TRBJ2-7; the match to TRBD2 covers 13 bases. The CDR3 has 17 residues. Germline CDR1 reads SGHAT; CDR2 reads FQNNGV. J was trimmed by 3 bases and V by 3 bases; bases with no gene match: 8. The CDR3 reads CASSFRLAGGENYEQYF. The CDR3 DNA sequence: TGTGCCAGCAGCTTCCGACTAGCGGGGGGTGAAAACTACGAGCAGTACTTC.

Many counts were recorded for this clonotype. The V gene is TRBV7-9, the J gene TRBJ2-1; D unresolved. This CDR3 contains 14 residues. Per germline, CDR1 SEHNR and CDR2 FQNEAQ (reference sequence). Trimming removed 0 bases at V and 4 bases at J, with 7 bases between. CDR3 sequence reads: CASSLAGKYNEQFF. DNA for the CDR3: TGTGCCAGCAGCTTAGCGGGGAAATACAATGAGCAGTTCTTC.

J is TRBJ1-2 and V is TRBV6-6, with 9 bases matching TRBD1. This CDR3 contains 16 residues. The germline V gene has CDR1 MNHNY and CDR2 SVGAGI (reference sequence). The ends lost 0 bases at V and 4 bases at J; junction bases unmatched: 6. The CDR3 loop reads CASSYSGTGRLYGYTF. The CDR3 nucleotides are TGTGCCAGCAGTTACTCCGGGACAGGGCGGCTCTATGGCTACACCTTC.

This clonotype was seen at least ten times. The chain carries TRBV5-8 and TRBJ2-2, with 10 nucleotides matching TRBD2. The CDR3 is 15 residues long. V lost 4 bases, J lost 3 bases, and 3 bases stayed unmatched. Germline V gene lookup returns CDR1 SGHTS and CDR2 YDEGEE. The CDR3 coding sequence is TGTGCCAGCAGCAGCCTAGCGGGAGACACCGGGGAGCTGTTTTTT. It codes for CASSSLAGDTGELFF. Supplemented by reference TRBV5-8 and TRBJ2-2, the full variable domain reads EAGVTQSPTHLIKTRGQQATLRCSPISGHTSVYWYQQALGLGLQFLLWYDEGEERNRGNFPPRFSGRQFPNYSSELNVNALELEDSALYLCASSSLAGDTGELFFGEGSRLTVL.

Only a few counts were recorded for this clonotype. The rearrangement links TRBV7-8 to TRBJ2-7; D not resolved. This CDR3 region has 12 residues. The germline V gene encodes CDR1 SGHVS and CDR2 FQNEAQ. Trimming removed 4 bases from V and 3 bases from J, with 7 bases in between. The DNA of the CDR3 is TGTGCCAGCAGCTCAAACAGCTACGAGCAGTACTTC. Encoded protein: CASSSNSYEQYF.

This clonotype has at least ten counts. CDR3 loop: CASSGLRTASNYGYTF. The CDR3 DNA follows: TGTGCCAGCAGTGGACTACGGACGGCCTCTAACTATGGCTACACCTTC. This sequence joins TRBV12-3 or TRBV12-4 and TRBJ1-2; D call uncertain. The CDR3 is made up of 16 amino acids. V lost 5 bases to trimming and J lost 0 bases, with 16 bases between them.

This clonotype was seen at least ten times. The V call is TRBV30, the J call TRBJ2-1, with D possibly being TRBD2 (5 bases). This CDR3 comprises 16 residues. Germline CDR1 and CDR2: GTSNPN and SVGIG (reference sequence). Between the trimmed V and J ends, which lost 4 bases and 0 bases, there was a span of 16 bases. CDR3 loop: CAWNRVRAASYNEQFF. In DNA, the CDR3 is TGTGCCTGGAACCGCGTCAGAGCGGCCTCCTACAATGAGCAGTTCTTC.